These T cell receptor beta chains were read from a single sample in a study of T cell repertoires in cytomegalovirus infection. A single record per CDR3 protein comes from TCRdb applying MiXCR to the reads. The data show roughly 250,000 distinct CDR3 sequences, 10% to 15% seen once. The material sequenced was PBMCs. These receptors were obtained from a human donor in good health (CMV status not recorded). Some clones in this sample may be carry-over from other donors' samples. The CDR3 runs from the conserved cysteine through the conserved F or W. For some rows the clone size is stated as once, few or many, or as a class when expanded; others skip it.

>TRBJ1-5|TRBV19|few
CASNPGERYSNQPQHF
>TRBJ1-5|TRBV12-3/TRBV12-4|many
CASVMTGGNQPQHF
>TRBJ2-2|TRBV28|-
CASRGLTPGELFF
>TRBJ2-7|TRBV5-4|-
CASSSGLDSFYEQYF
>TRBJ2-2|TRBV4-1|many
CASSLTTSSGTGELFF
>TRBJ1-2|TRBV12-3/TRBV12-4|-
CASSSPGQGNGYTF
>TRBJ1-2|TRBV6-1|many
CATDGGAQSGYTF
>TRBJ2-7|TRBV9|-
CASSPTGLTYERYF
>TRBJ2-7|TRBV5-6|few
CASSLGRRGLEQYF
>TRBJ2-2|TRBV28|many
CASLRITAGTGELFF
>TRBJ2-5|TRBV29-1|-
CSVPTGGQETQYF
>TRBJ1-2|TRBV5-1|-
CASSPTGYGYTF
>TRBJ2-7|TRBV9|-
CASSISGQGANEQYF
>TRBJ1-6|TRBV11-2|many
CASRNLRGGTPLHF
>TRBJ2-1|TRBV18|few
CASSRTSGAQGHEQFF
>TRBJ1-2|TRBV19|many
CASSMTRPNYGYTF
>TRBJ2-5|TRBV25-1|few
CASSELAGGETQYF
>TRBJ1-5|TRBV6-1|many
CAIGAAGGGNQPQHF
>TRBJ2-2|TRBV20-1|many
CSARDWVAGNTGELFF
>TRBJ2-5|TRBV6-5|-
CASSYSLLAGPQETQYF
>TRBJ2-1|TRBV11-3|-
CASSPPSDEQFF
>TRBJ2-1|TRBV7-9|-
CASSPGTMQFF
>TRBJ2-5|TRBV4-1|few
CASSPLEGSQYF
>TRBJ2-4|TRBV19|many
CASSTGRGVKNIQYF
>TRBJ2-2|TRBV23-1|few
CASSLCVVIGELFF
>TRBJ2-1|TRBV6-6|-
CASSYSPRSSADNEQFF
>TRBJ2-5|TRBV6-1|few
CASSDGWASGGPSGETQYF
>TRBJ2-2|TRBV28|many
CASSLSFPSNTGELFF
>TRBJ2-1|TRBV24-1|-
CATSDPSYREGYNEQFF
>TRBJ2-1|TRBV7-2|few
CASSSQGSPNNEQFF
>TRBJ2-7|TRBV14|-
CASSPGHQQYF
>TRBJ1-3|TRBV7-9|many
CASSRSGQDYSGNTIYF
>TRBJ2-5|TRBV12-3/TRBV12-4|many
CASRFSGRGGKETQYF
>TRBJ1-3|TRBV28|few
CASRLTGNTIYF
>TRBJ1-5|TRBV4-1|few
CASSVIWVSNQPQHF
>TRBJ2-3|TRBV7-2|many
CASSLESSGRLSTDTQYF
>TRBJ2-1|TRBV4-3|-
CASSSLSNEQFF
>TRBJ1-5|TRBV20-1|-
CSATPGPQINQPQHF
>TRBJ2-1|TRBV20-1|many
CSASQLAGGSYNEQFF
>TRBJ1-2|TRBV24-1|few
CATSDPGRGYTF
>TRBJ1-3|TRBV5-4|-
CASSVFRAGSSGNTIYF
>TRBJ1-1|TRBV7-2|few
CASSLAVGGERNTEAFF
>TRBJ2-3|TRBV6-1|many
CASSKTRGADTQYF
>TRBJ1-5|TRBV28|few
CASSPPAGFSNQPQHF
>TRBJ1-1|TRBV28|many
CASTPPGQNTEAFF
>TRBJ1-6|TRBV28|many
CASSLSRQSSYNSPLHF
>TRBJ1-2|TRBV7-2|many
CASSLGVNLQGYGYTF
>TRBJ1-1|TRBV18|-
CASSPNIGTEAFF
>TRBJ2-1|TRBV20-1|-
CSARGGSGTSSYNEQFF
>TRBJ2-1|TRBV11-3|many
CASSRLNEQFF